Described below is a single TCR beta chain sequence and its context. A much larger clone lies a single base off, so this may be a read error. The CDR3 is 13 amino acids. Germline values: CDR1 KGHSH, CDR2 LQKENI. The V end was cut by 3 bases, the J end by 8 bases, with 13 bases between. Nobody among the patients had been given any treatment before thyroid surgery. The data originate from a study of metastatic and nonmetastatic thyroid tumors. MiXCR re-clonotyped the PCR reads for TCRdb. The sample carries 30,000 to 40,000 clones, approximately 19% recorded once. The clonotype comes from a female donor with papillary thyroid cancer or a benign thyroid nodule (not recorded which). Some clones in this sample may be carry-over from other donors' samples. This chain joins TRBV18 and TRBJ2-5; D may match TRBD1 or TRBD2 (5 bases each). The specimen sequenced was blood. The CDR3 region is CASSPRGWDTQYF. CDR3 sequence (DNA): TGTGCCAGCTCACCCCGGGGCTGGGATACCCAGTACTTC.